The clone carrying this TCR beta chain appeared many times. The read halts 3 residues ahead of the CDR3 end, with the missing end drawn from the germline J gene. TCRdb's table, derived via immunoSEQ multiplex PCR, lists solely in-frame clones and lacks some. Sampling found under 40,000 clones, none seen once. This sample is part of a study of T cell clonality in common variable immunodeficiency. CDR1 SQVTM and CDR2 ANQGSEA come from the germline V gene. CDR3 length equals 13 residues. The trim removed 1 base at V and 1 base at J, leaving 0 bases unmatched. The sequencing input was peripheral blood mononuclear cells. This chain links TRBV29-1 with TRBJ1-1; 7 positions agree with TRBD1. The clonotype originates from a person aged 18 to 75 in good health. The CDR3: CSVEGTGNTEAFF. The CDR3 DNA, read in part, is TGCAGCGTTGAAGGGACAGGGAACACTGAA.